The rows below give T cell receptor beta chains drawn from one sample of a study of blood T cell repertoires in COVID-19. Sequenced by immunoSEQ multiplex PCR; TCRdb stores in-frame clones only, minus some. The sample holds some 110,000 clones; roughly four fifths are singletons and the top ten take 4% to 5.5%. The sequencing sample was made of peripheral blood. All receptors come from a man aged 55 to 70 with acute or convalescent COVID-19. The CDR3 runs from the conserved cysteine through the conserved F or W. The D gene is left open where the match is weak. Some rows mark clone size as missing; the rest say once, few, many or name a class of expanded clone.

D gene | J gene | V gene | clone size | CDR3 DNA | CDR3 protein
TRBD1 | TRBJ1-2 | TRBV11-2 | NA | TGTGCCAGCAGCTTAGCTCAGGGGGCGGGAGGCTACACCTTC | CASSLAQGAGGYTF
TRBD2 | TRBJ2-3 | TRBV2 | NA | TGTGCCAGCAATCCCGGCGGGGGGGGCACAGATACGCAGTATTTT | CASNPGGGGTDTQYF
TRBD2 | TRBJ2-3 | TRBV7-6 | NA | TGTGCCAGCAGCTTGACTAGCGGAACCGTCACAGATACGCAGTATTTT | CASSLTSGTVTDTQYF
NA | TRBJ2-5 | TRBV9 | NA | TGTGCCAGCAGCGTAGGAGTGTCAGGCCAGACCCAGTACTTC | CASSVGVSGQTQYF
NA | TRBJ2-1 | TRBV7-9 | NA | TGTGCCAGCAGCTTAGTTACTCCTCTTAATGAGCAGTTCTTC | CASSLVTPLNEQFF
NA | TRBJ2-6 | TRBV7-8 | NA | TGTGCCAGCAGCTTAGGCAAGGGGGTCGCTGGGACCAACGTCCTGACTTTC | CASSLGKGVAGTNVLTF
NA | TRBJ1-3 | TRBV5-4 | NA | TGTGCCAGCAGCTTGGGGGGCTTTGTCGGAAACACCATATATTTT | CASSLGGFVGNTIYF
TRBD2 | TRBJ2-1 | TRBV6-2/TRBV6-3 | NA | TGTGCCAGCAGTCAGGGCCTGGGGCTAGCGGGAGTCTGGGTGCAGTTCTTC | CASSQGLGLAGVWVQFF
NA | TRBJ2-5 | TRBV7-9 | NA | TGTGCCAGCAGCTTTGGGTCAGGGCAAGAGACCCAGTACTTC | CASSFGSGQETQYF
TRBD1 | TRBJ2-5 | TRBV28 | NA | TGTGCCAGCAGCATAGACAGGGGGCGAAGAGAGACCCAGTACTTC | CASSIDRGRRETQYF
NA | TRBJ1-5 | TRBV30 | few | TGTGCCTGGAGTATCCGACAGAATCAGCCCCAGCATTTT | CAWSIRQNQPQHF
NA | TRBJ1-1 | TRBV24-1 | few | TGTGCCACCAGTGACGCGAGCCCCTCCACTCAAGCTTTCTTT | CATSDASPSTQAFF
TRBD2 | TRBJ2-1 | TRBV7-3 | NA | TGTGCCAGCAGCTTAAATGCACTAGCGGGGATCAATGAGCAGTTCTTC | CASSLNALAGINEQFF